This T cell receptor beta chain was captured by sequencing in a study of blood T cells in healthy people across ages. Donors each provided about 10 milliliters of peripheral blood. A second PCR, run for about 7 to 11 cycles, used a sample-barcoded 5' primer plus a J-beta primer mix. TCRdb called the 5' RACE reads again in MiXCR, with one record for every CDR3 protein. Of about 780,000 distinct CDR3 sequences in the sample, less than 60% were seen once. The V and J ends lost 3 bases and 0 bases, in that order; junction bases with no gene match: 9. Germline CDR1 reads KGHSH; CDR2 reads LQKENI. The length of the CDR3 is 17 residues.

Source material: blood. V and J are TRBV18 and TRBJ2-3; 7 positions agree with TRBD1. The sequence came from an elderly man in good health. Written as DNA, the CDR3 is TGTGCCAGCTCACCTGTCGGGACAGCTCTAAGCACAGATACGCAGTATTTT. Encoded protein: CASSPVGTALSTDTQYF.